What follows is one TCR beta chain and its context. These data belong to a study of tumor and adjacent non-tumor tissue in lung cancer. For the study at large: Each sample yielded about 4.17 million productive TCRbeta reads on average.

TCRbeta libraries were built with three rounds of nested PCR, modified from ARM-PCR. TCRdb fed the multiplex PCR reads into MiXCR, producing one record per CDR3 protein. This table has some 100,000 distinct CDR3 sequences, roughly 74% appearing once. Trimming took 6 bases from V and 6 from J, leaving 18 bases between them. The CDR3 covers 14 residues. CDR1 and CDR2 (germline): SGHAT, FQNNGV. No cell sorting was done before RNA was extracted from the tissue. This chain connects TRBV11-2 to TRBJ2-7, with D perhaps TRBD1 or TRBD2 (5 bases each). Material: lung tumor tissue. The source is an older woman with non-small cell lung cancer. This CDR3 is CASSSSTGTAEQYF. The CDR3 coding sequence is TGTGCCAGCAGTTCATCCACCGGGACGGCCGAGCAGTACTTC.